These T cell receptor beta chains were read from a single sample in a study of vaccination effects on CD4 cells after COVID-19. Their target antigens are unknown. Only in-frame clones appear in the TCRdb table, and some are missing; sequencing was by immunoSEQ multiplex PCR. The sample records tens of thousands of clones, 74% being singletons. Sequenced material: CD4+ T cells from PBMCs cultured without peptide, taken after COVID-19 vaccination. These receptor sequences come from a human donor who received a COVID-19 vaccine. Both conserved end residues are part of each CDR3. The D gene is left open where the match is weak. Expanded clones are given a class, and other clones once, few, many or no size at all.

d_gene: TRBD2; abundance: NA; v_gene: TRBV9; len: 16; j_gene: TRBJ2-1; CDR3aa: CASSVGGGIRYNEQFF; CDR3nt: TGTGCCAGCAGCGTAGGGGGGGGGATTCGGTACAATGAGCAGTTCTTC
d_gene: TRBD2; abundance: NA; v_gene: TRBV18; len: 15; j_gene: TRBJ2-3; CDR3aa: CASSPLAGVTDTQYF; CDR3nt: TGTGCCAGCTCACCACTCGCGGGGGTAACAGATACGCAGTATTTT
d_gene: NA; abundance: NA; v_gene: TRBV6-6; len: 11; j_gene: TRBJ1-5; CDR3aa: CASSYPGAQHF; CDR3nt: TGTGCCAGCAGTTACCCGGGGGCACAGCATTTT
d_gene: NA; abundance: NA; v_gene: TRBV6-5; len: 15; j_gene: TRBJ2-3; CDR3aa: CASTDVRVETDTQYF; CDR3nt: TGTGCCAGCACCGATGTAAGGGTGGAGACAGATACGCAGTATTTT
d_gene: NA; abundance: NA; v_gene: TRBV7-6; len: 15; j_gene: TRBJ1-6; CDR3aa: CASSSDASYNSPLHF; CDR3nt: TGTGCCAGCAGCTCCGACGCCTCCTATAATTCACCCCTCCACTTT
d_gene: TRBD1; abundance: once; v_gene: TRBV30; len: 12; j_gene: TRBJ1-1; CDR3aa: CAGDRGNTEAFF; CDR3nt: TGTGCCGGGGACAGGGGGAACACTGAAGCTTTCTTT
d_gene: TRBD1; abundance: NA; v_gene: TRBV19; len: 16; j_gene: TRBJ2-3; CDR3aa: CASSMGGTGFTDTQYF; CDR3nt: TGTGCCAGTAGTATGGGTGGGACAGGGTTCACAGATACGCAGTATTTT
d_gene: NA; abundance: NA; v_gene: TRBV30; len: 13; j_gene: TRBJ1-2; CDR3aa: CAWGIGLGDGYTF; CDR3nt: TGTGCCTGGGGGATTGGTTTAGGTGACGGCTACACCTTC
d_gene: NA; abundance: NA; v_gene: TRBV27; len: 14; j_gene: TRBJ1-1; CDR3aa: CASSTSTANTEAFF; CDR3nt: TGTGCCAGCAGTACCTCCACAGCTAACACTGAAGCTTTCTTT
d_gene: TRBD2; abundance: NA; v_gene: TRBV5-1; len: 15; j_gene: TRBJ2-1; CDR3aa: CASSGLAGGPNEQFF; CDR3nt: TGCGCCAGCAGCGGACTAGCGGGGGGGCCCAATGAGCAGTTCTTC
d_gene: TRBD1; abundance: NA; v_gene: TRBV29-1; len: 15; j_gene: TRBJ2-5; CDR3aa: CSVVRDRGNQETQYF; CDR3nt: TGCAGCGTGGTACGGGACAGGGGGAACCAAGAGACCCAGTACTTC
d_gene: NA; abundance: NA; v_gene: TRBV3-1/TRBV3-2; len: 13; j_gene: TRBJ1-5; CDR3aa: CASSQGPTQPQHF; CDR3nt: TGTGCCAGCAGCCAAGGACCTACCCAGCCCCAGCATTTT